This T cell receptor beta chain was sequenced for a study of CD8 T cells in ankylosing spondylitis (dated by TCRdb to the late 2010s). For the wider study: The study profiled T cell receptor beta repertoires in healthy donors and ankylosing spondylitis patients to find disease-linked TCR variants. The full study cohort comprised 20 to 30 ankylosing spondylitis patients and 110 or so healthy donors. Samples of peripheral blood were taken, and for ankylosing spondylitis patients, synovial fluid was collected as well.

V is cut back by 3 bases and J by 0 bases, with 10 bases in the junction unmatched. Counted from cysteine to phenylalanine, this CDR3 has 17 amino acids. The kept DNA is CDR3 alone, 51 bases in frame from the first base. CDR1 SGDLS and CDR2 YYNGEE are derived from the germline V gene. Findings and caveats that apply to the study as a whole: A TCR beta motif made up of several highly homologous amino acid variants appeared to be characteristic of blood from ankylosing spondylitis patients. A CD8+ phenotype was shown by the disease-linked clones, which were found at relatively low frequencies in peripheral blood. The disease-linked clones were reported as significantly enriched in matched synovial fluid samples from ankylosing spondylitis patients. Some of the motif variants had been reported before in the synovial fluid and blood of reactive arthritis patients, a finding that suggests common disease-initiation mechanisms.

This clonotype came up many times. Which antigen it targets is not known. No per-base quality is available; no much larger clone lies one base away. Sequencing relied on an Illumina HiSeq 2500. Quantitative 5'-RACE with molecular barcodes was the method used to prepare the TCR beta libraries. Concerning the study's data processing: To identify disease-linked TCR variants, a new computational method was used, one built on a probabilistic model of VDJ rearrangement. The public reads were reprocessed in TCRdb via fastp at Q25 and MiXCR, keeping in-frame beta chains. CDR3 protein duplicates are merged, each entry listing the most common genes and DNA. These V and J calls are TCRdb output, not the study's own analysis. This sample lists 6,500 or so distinct CDR3 sequences; approximately 3% were detected once. The ten largest clonotypes hold approximately 40% of the sample.

Sequencing input: blood, either unsorted or a sorted T cell fraction (not recorded which). The chain is made from TRBV9 and TRBJ2-3; 7 bases in the middle match TRBD1. The TCR was taken from a female donor with ankylosing spondylitis or in good health (not recorded which). The CDR3 in this case is CASSAGDRDPSTDTQYF. Read as DNA, the sequence is TGTGCCAGCAGCGCTGGCGACAGGGATCCTAGCACAGATACGCAGTATTTT.